This T cell receptor (beta chain) was profiled in a study of blood T cell repertoires in COVID-19. In its sample, this clone was seen once. Here immunoSEQ multiplex PCR was the method, and the copy in TCRdb shows in-frame clones only, minus some. The data contain roughly 51,000 clones, about nine tenths of them seen just once; the ten biggest clones take up approximately 8%. Germline V lookup: CDR1 MDHEN, CDR2 SYDVKM. The CDR3 contains 16 residues. Trimming cost V 1 base and J 0 bases, with 13 bases left between them. The chain is built from TRBV28 and TRBJ2-7; D not certain. Sequenced: peripheral blood. The sequence derives from a woman in her sixties with active or convalescent COVID-19. The CDR3 is CASSLSKAGISYEQYF. Here the CDR3 DNA reads TGTGCCAGCAGTTTATCTAAGGCAGGTATCTCCTACGAGCAGTACTTC.